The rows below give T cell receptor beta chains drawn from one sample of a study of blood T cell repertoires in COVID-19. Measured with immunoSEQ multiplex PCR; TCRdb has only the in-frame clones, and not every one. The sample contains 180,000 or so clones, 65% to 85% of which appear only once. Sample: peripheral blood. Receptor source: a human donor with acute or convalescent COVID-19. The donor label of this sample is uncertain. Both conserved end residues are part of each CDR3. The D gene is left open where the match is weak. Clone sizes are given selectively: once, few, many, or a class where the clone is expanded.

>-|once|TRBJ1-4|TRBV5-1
TGCGCCAGCAGCTTGGCCGGTGGAGCTAATGAAAAACTGTTTTTT
CASSLAGGANEKLFF
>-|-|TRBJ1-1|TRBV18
TGTGCCAGCTCCCAAAATGAGGTGAACACTGAAGCTTTCTTT
CASSQNEVNTEAFF
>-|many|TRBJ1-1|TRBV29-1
TGCAGCGTTAGTCCGCGATCTGAAGCTTTCTTT
CSVSPRSEAFF
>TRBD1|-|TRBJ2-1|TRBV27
TGTGCCAGCAGTTCAGTGGACAGGGCAAATGAGCAGTTCTTC
CASSSVDRANEQFF
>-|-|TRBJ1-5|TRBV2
TGTGCCAGCAGTGAAAGCGGCCTCGGGCAGCCCCAGCATTTT
CASSESGLGQPQHF
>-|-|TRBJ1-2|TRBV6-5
TGTGCCAGCAGCCCAGGTGGGGGGTATGGCTACACCTTC
CASSPGGGYGYTF
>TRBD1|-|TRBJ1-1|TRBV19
TGTGCCAGTCGGAAACAGGGGCCCTTTGAAGCTTTCTTT
CASRKQGPFEAFF
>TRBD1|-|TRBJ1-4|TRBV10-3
TGTGCCATCAGTGCGGGACAGGGCGTGAATGAAAAACTGTTTTTT
CAISAGQGVNEKLFF
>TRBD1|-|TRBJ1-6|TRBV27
TGTGCCAGCAGTTTATGGGGACAGGGATCCTATAATTCACCCCTCCACTTT
CASSLWGQGSYNSPLHF
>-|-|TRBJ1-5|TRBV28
TGTGCCAGCAGTTCCTATGGGCAGGCTTATAGCAATCAGCCCCAGCATTTT
CASSSYGQAYSNQPQHF
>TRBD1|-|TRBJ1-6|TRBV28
TGTGCCAGCAGCCCCTGGGACAGGCAGAGTTCACCCCTCCACTTT
CASSPWDRQSSPLHF
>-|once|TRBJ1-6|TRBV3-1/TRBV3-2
TGTGCCAGCAGCCAAGGAGGGGGTGAATCACCCCTCCACTTT
CASSQGGGESPLHF
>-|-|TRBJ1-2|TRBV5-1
TGCGCCAGCAGCCTGTCAGGGGAAGGCGGCTACACCTTC
CASSLSGEGGYTF
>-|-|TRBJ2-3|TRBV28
TGTGCCAGCAGCAAACTAGGGCATTCGGGCACAGATACGCAGTATTTT
CASSKLGHSGTDTQYF
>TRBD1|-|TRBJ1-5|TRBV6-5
TGTGCCAGCAGACCGGACAGGGTGAGGCAGCCCCAGCATTTT
CASRPDRVRQPQHF
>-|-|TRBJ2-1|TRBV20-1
TGCAGTGCTAGGACAGACAATGAGCAGTTCTTC
CSARTDNEQFF
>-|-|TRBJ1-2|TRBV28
TGTGCCAGCAGGAGACAGTCGAGGATCTATGGCTACACCTTC
CASRRQSRIYGYTF
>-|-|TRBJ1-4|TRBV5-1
TGCGCCAGCAGCTTGGGGTTCAGTGCAACTAATGAAAAACTGTTTTTT
CASSLGFSATNEKLFF
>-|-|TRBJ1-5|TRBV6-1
TGTGCCAGCAGTGAAGGATTCCAGGGTTCCCAGCCCCAGCATTTT
CASSEGFQGSQPQHF
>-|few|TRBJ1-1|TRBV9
TGTGCCAGCAGCGTAGCTACGGCAGGGGAACGGAACACTGAAGCTTTCTTT
CASSVATAGERNTEAFF
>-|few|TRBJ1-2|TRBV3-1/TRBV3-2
TGTGCCAGCAGCCAAGACTGGGGGCGAAGGGGCTACACCTTC
CASSQDWGRRGYTF
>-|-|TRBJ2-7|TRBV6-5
TGTGCCAGCACTCCCGGGACTTATCTCTACGAGCAGTACTTC
CASTPGTYLYEQYF
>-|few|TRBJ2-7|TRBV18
TGTGCCAGCTCACCAGGATTGGGGAGCCTTTACGAGCAGTACTTC
CASSPGLGSLYEQYF
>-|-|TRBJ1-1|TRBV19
TGTGCCAGTAGTATGAAGTCGATACTCAAAGGGGACACTGAAGCTTTCTTT
CASSMKSILKGDTEAFF
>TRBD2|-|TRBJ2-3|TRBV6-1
TGTGCCAGCAGTGATAGGCTAGCGGGGGGCTCAGATACGCAGTATTTT
CASSDRLAGGSDTQYF
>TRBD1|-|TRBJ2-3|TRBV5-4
TGTGCCAGCAGCAACTCTGACAGGGGAAGAGAAGATACGCAGTATTTT
CASSNSDRGREDTQYF
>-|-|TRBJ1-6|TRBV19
TGTGCCAGTAGTATCGCGTTGAGCTCCTATAATTCACCCCTCCACTTT
CASSIALSSYNSPLHF
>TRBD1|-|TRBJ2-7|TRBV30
TGTGCCTGGAGGTACCCGGGACAGGGGGCACGAAACGAGCAGTACTTC
CAWRYPGQGARNEQYF